Following are 4 T cell receptor beta chains from one sample sequenced in a study of blood T cell repertoires in COVID-19. The assay was immunoSEQ multiplex PCR, and TCRdb's table has in-frame clones only and misses some. Among 250,000 or so clones, 75% to 85% were seen once, and the ten largest hold around 5.9%. Sequencing used peripheral blood. The receptors shown here come from a human donor in a cohort sampled during active COVID-19.

V usage is TRBV5-1 and J usage is TRBJ2-3, with 8 bases lining up with TRBD1. Per the germline V gene, CDR1 is SGHRS and CDR2 is YFSETQ. V shed 0 bases and J 3 bases; nucleotides not matched to a gene: 15. The CDR3 is 19 residues long. The CDR3 DNA reads as TGCGCCAGCAGCTTGGAAGGACCAGGGGGCGCTATTAAAACAGATACGCAGTATTTT. It codes for CASSLEGPGGAIKTDTQYF.

The chain recombines TRBV27 with TRBJ1-1, with D tentatively TRBD1 (5 bases). In germline, CDR1 is MNHEY, CDR2 SMNVEV (reference sequence). This CDR3 contains 14 residues. V was pared by 5 bases and J by 2 bases, with 12 bases between. The CDR3 sequence is CASSVGLLNTEAFF. Here the CDR3 DNA reads TGTGCCAGCAGTGTGGGACTGCTAAACACTGAAGCTTTCTTT.

The rearrangement uses TRBV7-2 and TRBJ2-2, with a weak D call TRBD2 (5 bases). CDR1 and CDR2 (germline): SGHTA, FQGNSA. V lost 6 bases and J 1 base, leaving 9 bases between the germline ends. CDR3 length: 14 residues. The CDR3 is CASSPAGNTGELFF. The CDR3 DNA reads TGTGCCAGCAGTCCCGCGGGGAACACCGGGGAGCTGTTTTTT.

This chain joins TRBV5-4 and TRBJ2-5; tentatively, D is TRBD1 (5 bases). This CDR3 spans 15 amino acids. Deletions cut 3 bases from V and 5 bases from J, with 17 bases between. Germline lookup yields CDR1 SGHNT and CDR2 YYREEE (reference sequence). CDR3 protein: CASSWVGAIKETQYF. The CDR3 bases are TGTGCCAGCAGCTGGGTTGGGGCAATTAAGGAGACCCAGTACTTC.